This T cell receptor beta chain stems from a study of cytomegalovirus exposure and HLA in healthy donors (dated by TCRdb to about 2017). With regard to the full study: The approximately 710 repertoires of the first cohort and the approximately 130 validation repertoires were produced on the same platform, according to a later analysis. Besides the first cohort of roughly 660 subjects, a separate validation cohort made up of over a hundred different subjects was used. The study aimed to test whether signatures of past pathogen exposure could be identified by cataloging public T cell receptors. To predict cytomegalovirus infection status, the study brought together high-throughput TCR immunosequencing, statistical association of individual TCRs with disease status, and machine learning.

Broader findings and caveats from the paper: The study gave a list of under 200 TCR beta chains associated with cytomegalovirus. Most TCR sequences were seen in very few donors, while some public TCRs were found in many individuals. It was suggested by the authors that the approach could potentially be generalized to other disease states and immunological phenotypes. A later analysis had no HLA typing for the validation cohort, so co-occurrence there was scored across all 110 or so repertoires. Three of the identified cytomegalovirus-associated TCR beta chains were confirmed in vitro to be specific for cytomegalovirus antigens. Subsequent analysis determined that TCRs grouped into clusters in the first cohort also showed a tendency toward co-occurrence across the roughly 110 validation repertoires, and 85% to 95% of cluster scores exceeded 0. Cytomegalovirus status was reported to be diagnosed by the classifier with high specificity and sensitivity in both the original and validation cohorts.

From the cysteine up to the phenylalanine, the CDR3 has a length of 16 residues. Solely the CDR3 DNA is kept, with 48 bases framed from the first base. CDR1 and CDR2 were assigned from the germline V gene as SNHLY and FYNNEI. V and J are trimmed by 6 bases and 3 bases, and the gene matches miss 5 bases of the junction. Turning to this clone: Its antigen is unknown. Base qualities were left out, and no much larger clone turns up one base away.

The library was built by means of the immunoSEQ multiplex PCR assay. On the authors' methods: To diagnose cytomegalovirus status from the catalog of TCR beta chain sequences, a statistical classification framework was built. Held by TCRdb, this immuneACCESS table contains in-frame sequences only and omits some clones. Under half of the omission traces to an unresolved V gene where checked; the cause of the rest is unknown. V, J and clone size reflect that table, while D and trimming were determined from the DNA. The sample table contains 190,000 or so clones; only one count was recorded for 84% of them. 2.8% of the sample is held by the ten biggest clonotypes. Donors formed part of the validation cohort, which comprised 120 subjects and was distinct from the first cohort of 550 to 850 subjects.

The sequence links TRBV2 to TRBJ2-3, with 14 bases aligning to TRBD2. The sequence derives from a young woman in good health and CMV-seropositive. Sequenced input: PBMCs. The CDR3 reads CASSVRTSGGTDTQYF. The DNA is as follows: TGTGCCAGCAGCGTTAGGACTAGCGGGGGGACAGATACGCAGTATTTT.